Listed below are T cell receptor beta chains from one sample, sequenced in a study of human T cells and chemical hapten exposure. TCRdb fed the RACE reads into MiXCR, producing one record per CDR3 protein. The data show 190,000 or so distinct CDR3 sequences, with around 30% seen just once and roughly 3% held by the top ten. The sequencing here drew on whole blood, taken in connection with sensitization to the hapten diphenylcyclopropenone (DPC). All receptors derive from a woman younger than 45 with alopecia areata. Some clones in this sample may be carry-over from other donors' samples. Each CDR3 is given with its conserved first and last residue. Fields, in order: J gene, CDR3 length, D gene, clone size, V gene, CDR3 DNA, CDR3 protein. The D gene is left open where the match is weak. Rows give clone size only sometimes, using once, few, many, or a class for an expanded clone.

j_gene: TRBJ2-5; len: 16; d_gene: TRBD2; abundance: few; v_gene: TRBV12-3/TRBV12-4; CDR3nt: TGTGCCAGCAGTCCCGGACTAGCGGGAGAAGAGGAGACCCAGTACTTC; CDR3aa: CASSPGLAGEEETQYF
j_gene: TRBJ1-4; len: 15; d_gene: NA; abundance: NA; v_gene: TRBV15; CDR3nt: TGTGCCACCAGCAGTAACAGGGCACCTAATGAAAAACTGTTTTTT; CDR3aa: CATSSNRAPNEKLFF
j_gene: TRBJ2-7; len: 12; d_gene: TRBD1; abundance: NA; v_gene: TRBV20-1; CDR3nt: TGCAGTGCTATCAGGGGGCCTGGGGAGCAGTACTTC; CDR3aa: CSAIRGPGEQYF
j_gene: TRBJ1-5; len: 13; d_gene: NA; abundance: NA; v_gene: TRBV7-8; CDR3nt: TGTGCCAGCAGCTTAGGGCGCAATCAGCCCCAGCATTTT; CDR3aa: CASSLGRNQPQHF
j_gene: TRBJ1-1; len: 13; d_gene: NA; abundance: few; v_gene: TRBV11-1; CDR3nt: TGTGCCAGCAGCTCTGGGGGCGGGACTGAAGCTTTCTTT; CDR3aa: CASSSGGGTEAFF
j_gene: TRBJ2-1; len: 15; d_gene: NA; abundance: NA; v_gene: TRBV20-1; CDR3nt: TGCAGTGCTGGGCTCCTCAGGGGCTCCTACAATGAGCAGTTCTTC; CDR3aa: CSAGLLRGSYNEQFF
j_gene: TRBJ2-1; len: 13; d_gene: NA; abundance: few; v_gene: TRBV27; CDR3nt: TGTGCCAGCAGGGGGGTGTGGGGTAATGAGCAGTTCTTC; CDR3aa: CASRGVWGNEQFF
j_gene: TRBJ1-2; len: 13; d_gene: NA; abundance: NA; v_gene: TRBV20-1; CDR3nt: TGCAGTGCTAGAGATGGCGCAGACGACGACTACACCTTC; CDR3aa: CSARDGADDDYTF
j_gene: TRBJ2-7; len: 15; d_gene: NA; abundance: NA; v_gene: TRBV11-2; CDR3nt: TGTGCCAGCAGCCAACCGACATGGGGGGACTACGAGCAGTACTTC; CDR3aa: CASSQPTWGDYEQYF
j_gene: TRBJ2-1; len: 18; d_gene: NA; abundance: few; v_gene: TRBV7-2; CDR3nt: TGTGCCAGCAGCTTAGGGGCTGTCAGCGGAGTCTCCTACAATGAGCAGTTCTTC; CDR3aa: CASSLGAVSGVSYNEQFF
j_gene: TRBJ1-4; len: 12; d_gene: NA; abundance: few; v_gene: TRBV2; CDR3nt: TGTGCCAGCAGAGAAACTAATGAAAAACTGTTTTTT; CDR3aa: CASRETNEKLFF
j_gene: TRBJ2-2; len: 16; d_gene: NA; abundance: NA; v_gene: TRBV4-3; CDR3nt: TGCGCCAGCAGCCAAGTCCGGGCAGACCTTGGCGGGGAGCTGTTTTTT; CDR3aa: CASSQVRADLGGELFF
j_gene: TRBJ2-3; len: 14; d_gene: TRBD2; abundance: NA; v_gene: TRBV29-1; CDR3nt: TGCAGCGTTCTAGCGGGGGGGCGTGGAGATACGCAGTATTTT; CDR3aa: CSVLAGGRGDTQYF
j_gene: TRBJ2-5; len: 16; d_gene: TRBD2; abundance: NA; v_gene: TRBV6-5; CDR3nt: TGTGCCAGCAGTGTATCTAGCGGGGCAAGTCTCCAGACCCAGTACTTC; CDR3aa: CASSVSSGASLQTQYF
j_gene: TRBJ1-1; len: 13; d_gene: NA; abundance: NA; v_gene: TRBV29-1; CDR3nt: TGCAGCGTTGAAGCAGTGGAATCCACTGAAGCTTTCTTT; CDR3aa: CSVEAVESTEAFF
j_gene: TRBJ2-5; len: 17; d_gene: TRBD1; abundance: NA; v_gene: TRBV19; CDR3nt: TGTGCCAGTAGTATAAGGTGGGACAGCCTGGCTTGGGAGACCCAGTACTTC; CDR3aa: CASSIRWDSLAWETQYF
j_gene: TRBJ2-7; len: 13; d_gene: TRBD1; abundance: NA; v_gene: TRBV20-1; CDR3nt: TGCAGTGCTGGACAGGGGGTCCACTACGAGCAGTACTTC; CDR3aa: CSAGQGVHYEQYF
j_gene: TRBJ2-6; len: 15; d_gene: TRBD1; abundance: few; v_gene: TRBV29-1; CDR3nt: TGCAGCGTCGAACAGGGGGCGGGTGGGGCCAACGTCCTGACTTTC; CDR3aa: CSVEQGAGGANVLTF
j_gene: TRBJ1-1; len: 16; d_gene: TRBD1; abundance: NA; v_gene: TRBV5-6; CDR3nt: TGTGCCAGCAGCTGGAGGGACAGCAGACCGAACACTGAAGCTTTCTTT; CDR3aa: CASSWRDSRPNTEAFF
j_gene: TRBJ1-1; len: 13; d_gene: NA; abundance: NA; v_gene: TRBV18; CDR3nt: TGTGCCAGCTCACCAATCAGGGACACTGAAGCTTTCTTT; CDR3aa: CASSPIRDTEAFF
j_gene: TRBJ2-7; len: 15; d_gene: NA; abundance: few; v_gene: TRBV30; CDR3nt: TGTGCCTGGAGTGTACGTAGCGTCAGCTCCTACGAGCAGTACTTC; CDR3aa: CAWSVRSVSSYEQYF
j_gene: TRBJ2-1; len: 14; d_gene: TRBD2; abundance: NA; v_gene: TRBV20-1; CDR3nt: TGCAGTGCTGCGGCACTAGCGGGAGAAGGAGAGCAGTTCTTC; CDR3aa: CSAAALAGEGEQFF
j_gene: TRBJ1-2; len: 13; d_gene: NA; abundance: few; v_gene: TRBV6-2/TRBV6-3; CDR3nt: TGTGCCACCGAGGGAGACGGGCGCTATGGCTACACCTTC; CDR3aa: CATEGDGRYGYTF
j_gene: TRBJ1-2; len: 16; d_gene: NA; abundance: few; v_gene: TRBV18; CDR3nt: TGTGCCAGCTCACCTCAAACATCTCTCTATAACTATGGCTACACCTTC; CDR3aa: CASSPQTSLYNYGYTF
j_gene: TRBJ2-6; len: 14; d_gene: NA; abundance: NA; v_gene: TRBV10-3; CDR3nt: TGTGCCATCAAACCGGTCTCTGGGGCCAACGTCCTGACTTTC; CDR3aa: CAIKPVSGANVLTF
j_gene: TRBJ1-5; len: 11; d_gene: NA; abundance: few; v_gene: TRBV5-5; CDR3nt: TGTGCCAGCAAAGGCAATCAGCCCCAGCATTTT; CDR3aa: CASKGNQPQHF
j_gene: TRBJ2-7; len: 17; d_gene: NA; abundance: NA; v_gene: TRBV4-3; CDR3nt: TGCGCCAGCAGCCTCGAATACTGGACTTCTAGCTCCTACGAGCAGTACTTC; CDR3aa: CASSLEYWTSSSYEQYF
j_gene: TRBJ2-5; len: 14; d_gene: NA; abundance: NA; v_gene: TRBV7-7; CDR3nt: TGTGCCAGCAGCCCTCAACACTATGAAGAGACCCAGTACTTC; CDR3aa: CASSPQHYEETQYF
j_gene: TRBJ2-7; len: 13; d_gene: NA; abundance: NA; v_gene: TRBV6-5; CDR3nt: TGTGCCAGCAGTTACTCTACAGCCTACGAGCAGTACTTC; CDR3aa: CASSYSTAYEQYF
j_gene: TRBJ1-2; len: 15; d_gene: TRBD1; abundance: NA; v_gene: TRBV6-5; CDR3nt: TGTGCCAGCAGTTACTCAACAGGGGATGCCTATGGCTACACCTTC; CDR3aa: CASSYSTGDAYGYTF
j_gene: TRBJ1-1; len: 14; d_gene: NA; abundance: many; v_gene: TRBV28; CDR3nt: TGTGCCAGCAGTCTCCGGACTGGGGACACTGAAGCTTTCTTT; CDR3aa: CASSLRTGDTEAFF
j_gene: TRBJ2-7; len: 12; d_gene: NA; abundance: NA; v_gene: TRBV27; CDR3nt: TGTGCCAGCAGAAGGACCGGTGGGGAGCAGTACTTC; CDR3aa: CASRRTGGEQYF
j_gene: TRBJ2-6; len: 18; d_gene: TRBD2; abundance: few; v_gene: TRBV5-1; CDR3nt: TGCGCCAGCAGCTTGGTCCTTTCGAGCGGGGCTGGGGCCAACGTCCTGACTTTC; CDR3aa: CASSLVLSSGAGANVLTF
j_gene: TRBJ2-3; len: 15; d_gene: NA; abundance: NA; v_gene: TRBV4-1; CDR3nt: TGCGCCAGCAGCTACCGTGACTTAACCACAGATACGCAGTATTTT; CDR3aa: CASSYRDLTTDTQYF
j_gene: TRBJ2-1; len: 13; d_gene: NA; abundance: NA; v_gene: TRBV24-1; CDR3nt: TGTGCCACCAGTGATGCCAGGGGGGATGAGCAGTTCTTC; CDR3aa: CATSDARGDEQFF
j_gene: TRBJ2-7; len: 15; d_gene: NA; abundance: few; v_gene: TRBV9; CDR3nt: TGTGCCAGCAGCGTAGAACCGGGGGGCAGGTACGAGCAGTACTTC; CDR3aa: CASSVEPGGRYEQYF
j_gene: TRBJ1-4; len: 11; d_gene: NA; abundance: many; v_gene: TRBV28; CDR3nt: TGTGCCAGCACCGGGGGGGAAAAACTGTTTTTT; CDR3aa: CASTGGEKLFF
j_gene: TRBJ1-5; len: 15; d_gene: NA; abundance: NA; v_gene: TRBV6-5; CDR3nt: TGTGCCAGCAGTTACTCGTGGACCCAGGGGCAGCCCCAGCATTTT; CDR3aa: CASSYSWTQGQPQHF
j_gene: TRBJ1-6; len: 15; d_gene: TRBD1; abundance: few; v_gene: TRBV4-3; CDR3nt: TGCGCCAGCAGCCAAGAGGCAGGGGGAAGGTCACCCCTCCACTTT; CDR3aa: CASSQEAGGRSPLHF
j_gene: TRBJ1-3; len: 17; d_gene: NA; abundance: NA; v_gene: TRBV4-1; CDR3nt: TGCGCCAGCAGTCGCGCAGGGGTTGTCAAGACTGGAAACACCATATATTTT; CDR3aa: CASSRAGVVKTGNTIYF
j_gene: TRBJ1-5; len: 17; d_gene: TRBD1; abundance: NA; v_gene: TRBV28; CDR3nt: TGTGCCAGCAGCAAAGTTGGACAGGTGGCGAACAATCAGCCCCAGCATTTT; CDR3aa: CASSKVGQVANNQPQHF
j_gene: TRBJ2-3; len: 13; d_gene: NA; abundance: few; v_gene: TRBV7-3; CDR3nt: TGTGCCAGCAGCTCGACTAGTGCAGATACGCAGTATTTT; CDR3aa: CASSSTSADTQYF
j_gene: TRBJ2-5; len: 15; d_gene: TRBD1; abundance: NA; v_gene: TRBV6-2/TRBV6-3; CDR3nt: TGTGCCAGCAGACATGGGTCGGACAGGCAAGAGACCCAGTACTTC; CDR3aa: CASRHGSDRQETQYF
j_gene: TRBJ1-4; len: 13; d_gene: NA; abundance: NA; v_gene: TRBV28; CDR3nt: TGTGCCAGCGTACAGGCAACTAATGAAAAACTGTTTTTT; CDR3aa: CASVQATNEKLFF
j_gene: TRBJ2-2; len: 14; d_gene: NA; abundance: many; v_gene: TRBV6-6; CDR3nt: TGTGCCAGCAGTTTAGGTCAGAACACCGGGGAGCTGTTTTTT; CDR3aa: CASSLGQNTGELFF
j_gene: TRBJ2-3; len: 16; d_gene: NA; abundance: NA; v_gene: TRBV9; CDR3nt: TGTGCCAGCAGCGTAGATCCGGGGGACCCCACAGATACGCAGTATTTT; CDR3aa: CASSVDPGDPTDTQYF
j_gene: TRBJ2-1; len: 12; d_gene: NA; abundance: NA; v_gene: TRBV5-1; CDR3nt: TGCGCCAGCAGCTCTCTAGATGATGAGCAGTTCTTC; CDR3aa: CASSSLDDEQFF
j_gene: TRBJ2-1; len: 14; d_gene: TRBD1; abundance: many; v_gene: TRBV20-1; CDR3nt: TGCAGTGCTAGTAGGGGGCATTCCTACAATGAGCAGTTCTTC; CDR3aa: CSASRGHSYNEQFF
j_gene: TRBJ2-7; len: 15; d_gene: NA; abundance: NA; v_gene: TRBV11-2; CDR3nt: TGTGCCAGCAGCTTACTCGGGGGCCTCGCCTACGAGCAGTACTTC; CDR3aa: CASSLLGGLAYEQYF
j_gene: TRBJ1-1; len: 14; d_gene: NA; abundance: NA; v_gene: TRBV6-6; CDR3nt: TGTGCCAGCAGTGCCGACTCTCAGCCCCATCAAGCTTTCTTT; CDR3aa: CASSADSQPHQAFF
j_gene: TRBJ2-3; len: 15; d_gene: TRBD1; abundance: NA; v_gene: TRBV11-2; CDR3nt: TGTGCCAGCAGTTTCCAGGGGGTCCGAACAGATACGCAGTATTTT; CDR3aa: CASSFQGVRTDTQYF
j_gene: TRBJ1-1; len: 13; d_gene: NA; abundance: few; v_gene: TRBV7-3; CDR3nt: TGTGCCAGCAGCTCGGGAGTGAACACTGAAGCTTTCTTT; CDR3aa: CASSSGVNTEAFF
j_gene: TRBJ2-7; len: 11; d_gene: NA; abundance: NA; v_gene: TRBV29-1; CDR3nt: TGCAGCGTCGCGGACAGTTACGAGCAGTACTTC; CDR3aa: CSVADSYEQYF
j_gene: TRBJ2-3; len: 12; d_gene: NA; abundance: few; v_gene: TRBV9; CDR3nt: TGTGCCAGCAGCGTAGCGAGGGGAACGCAGTATTTT; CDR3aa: CASSVARGTQYF
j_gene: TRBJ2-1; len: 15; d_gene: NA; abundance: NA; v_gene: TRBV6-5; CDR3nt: TGTGCCAGCAGTTACCGGGACATTTCCTACAATGAGCAGTTCTTC; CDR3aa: CASSYRDISYNEQFF
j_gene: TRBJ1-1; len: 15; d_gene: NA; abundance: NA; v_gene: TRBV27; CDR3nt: TGTGCCAGCAGTTTGGGGGCGGGCCGAAGGACTGAAGCTTTCTTT; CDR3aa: CASSLGAGRRTEAFF
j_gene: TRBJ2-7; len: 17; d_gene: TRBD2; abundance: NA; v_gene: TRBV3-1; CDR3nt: TGTGCCAGCAGCTCGGGACTAGCGGGAGGCACATCCTACGAGCAGTACTTC; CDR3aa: CASSSGLAGGTSYEQYF
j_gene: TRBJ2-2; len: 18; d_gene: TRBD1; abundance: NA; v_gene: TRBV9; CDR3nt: TGTGCCAGCAGCGAACCGGGACAGGGGGGCTCCTGGGACGGGGAGCTGTTTTTT; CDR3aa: CASSEPGQGGSWDGELFF
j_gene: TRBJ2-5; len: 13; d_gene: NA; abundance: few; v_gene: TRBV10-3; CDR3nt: TGTGCCATCAGTGGGGATCCCCAAGAGACCCAGTACTTC; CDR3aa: CAISGDPQETQYF